This TCR beta chain appears in the sequencing data of a study of HIV-infected patients and healthy controls. The study's findings and limits: Apparent post-therapy Gini recovery among HIV-infected patients was not reproduced with size-matched repertoires. No HLA typing of donors was done in this study.

There are many counts of this clonotype. Its antigen remains unidentified. cDNA was made from approximately 500 ng RNA using alpha and beta constant primers. Using multiplexing indices, alpha and beta chain libraries were generated apart by chain-specific third strand synthesis. Each CDR3 protein is one row after TCRdb ran MiXCR on the 5' RACE reads. The top ten clones hold roughly 11% of a sample with roughly 18,000 distinct CDR3 sequences, about 12% of them seen once. CDR1 is KGHSH, CDR2 LQKENI, per germline. This CDR3 has 16 amino acids. Losses at the gene ends were 3 bases for V and 0 bases for J; bases not matched to a gene: 5. Whole blood was used without fractionation, so all unsorted peripheral T cells were included.

This TCR was sampled from an adult in good health. The sample consisted of blood. The chain combines TRBV18 with TRBJ1-1; 9 bases line up with TRBD1. The CDR3, as DNA: TGTGCCAGCTCACCCGGGACAGGGACGGTGAACACTGAAGCTTTCTTT. As protein: CASSPGTGTVNTEAFF.